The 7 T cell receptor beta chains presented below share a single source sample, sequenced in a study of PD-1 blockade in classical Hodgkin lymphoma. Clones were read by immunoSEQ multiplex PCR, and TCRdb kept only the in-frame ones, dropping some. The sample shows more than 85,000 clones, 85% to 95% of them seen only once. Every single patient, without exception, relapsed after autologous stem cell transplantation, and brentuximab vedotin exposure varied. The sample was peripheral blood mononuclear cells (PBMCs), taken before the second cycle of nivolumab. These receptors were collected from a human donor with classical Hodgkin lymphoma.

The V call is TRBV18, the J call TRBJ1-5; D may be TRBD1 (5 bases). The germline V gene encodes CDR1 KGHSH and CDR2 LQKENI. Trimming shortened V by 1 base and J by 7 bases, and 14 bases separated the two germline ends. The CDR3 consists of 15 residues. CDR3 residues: CASSPQGLTEQPQHF. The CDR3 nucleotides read TGTGCCAGCTCACCACAGGGGCTAACGGAGCAGCCCCAGCATTTT.

The CDR3 is CASSYSPHGQGKETQYF. Written as DNA, the CDR3 is TGTGCCAGCAGTTACTCACCACATGGACAGGGAAAAGAGACCCAGTACTTC. The chain carries TRBV6-7 and TRBJ2-5; 8 bases are a match to TRBD1. TRBV6-7 is classed as an ORF, of uncertain function. V lost 0 bases, J lost 3 bases, and 9 bases stayed unmatched. This CDR3 region has 17 residues.

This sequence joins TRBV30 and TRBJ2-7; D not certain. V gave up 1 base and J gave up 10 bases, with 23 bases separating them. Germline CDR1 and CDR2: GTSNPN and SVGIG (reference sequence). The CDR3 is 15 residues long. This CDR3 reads CAWSDPQLSWGNQYF. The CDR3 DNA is TGTGCCTGGAGTGACCCCCAACTAAGTTGGGGAAATCAGTACTTC.

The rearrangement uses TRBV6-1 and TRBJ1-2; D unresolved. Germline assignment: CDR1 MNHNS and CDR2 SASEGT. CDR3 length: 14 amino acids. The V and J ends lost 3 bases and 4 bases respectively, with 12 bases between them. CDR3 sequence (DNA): TGTGCCAGCAGTGAGAGGCCCACGGCCTATGGCTACACCTTC. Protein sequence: CASSERPTAYGYTF.

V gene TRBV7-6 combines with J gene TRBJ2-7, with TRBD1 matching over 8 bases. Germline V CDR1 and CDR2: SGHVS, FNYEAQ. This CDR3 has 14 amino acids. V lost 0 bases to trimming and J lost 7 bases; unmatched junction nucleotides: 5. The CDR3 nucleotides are TGTGCCAGCAGCTTAGCCGGGACAGGAGGGGAGCAGTACTTC. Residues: CASSLAGTGGEQYF.

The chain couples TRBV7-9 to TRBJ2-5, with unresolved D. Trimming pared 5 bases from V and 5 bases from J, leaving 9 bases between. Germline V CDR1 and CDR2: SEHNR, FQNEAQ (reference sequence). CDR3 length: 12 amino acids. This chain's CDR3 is CASSPARETQYF. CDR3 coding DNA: TGTGCCAGCAGCCCCGCCCGGGAGACCCAGTACTTC.

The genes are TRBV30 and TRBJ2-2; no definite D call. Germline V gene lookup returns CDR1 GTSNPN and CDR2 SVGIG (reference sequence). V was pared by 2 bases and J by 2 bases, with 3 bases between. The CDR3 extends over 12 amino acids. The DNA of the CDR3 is TGTGCCTGGAGTCCAAACACCGGGGAGCTGTTTTTT. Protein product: CAWSPNTGELFF. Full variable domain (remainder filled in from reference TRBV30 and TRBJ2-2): SQTIHQWPATLVQPVGSPLSLECTVEGTSNPNLYWYRQAAGRGLQLLFYSVGIGQISSEVPQNLSASRPQDRQFILSSKKLLLSDSGFYLCAWSPNTGELFFGEGSRLTVL.